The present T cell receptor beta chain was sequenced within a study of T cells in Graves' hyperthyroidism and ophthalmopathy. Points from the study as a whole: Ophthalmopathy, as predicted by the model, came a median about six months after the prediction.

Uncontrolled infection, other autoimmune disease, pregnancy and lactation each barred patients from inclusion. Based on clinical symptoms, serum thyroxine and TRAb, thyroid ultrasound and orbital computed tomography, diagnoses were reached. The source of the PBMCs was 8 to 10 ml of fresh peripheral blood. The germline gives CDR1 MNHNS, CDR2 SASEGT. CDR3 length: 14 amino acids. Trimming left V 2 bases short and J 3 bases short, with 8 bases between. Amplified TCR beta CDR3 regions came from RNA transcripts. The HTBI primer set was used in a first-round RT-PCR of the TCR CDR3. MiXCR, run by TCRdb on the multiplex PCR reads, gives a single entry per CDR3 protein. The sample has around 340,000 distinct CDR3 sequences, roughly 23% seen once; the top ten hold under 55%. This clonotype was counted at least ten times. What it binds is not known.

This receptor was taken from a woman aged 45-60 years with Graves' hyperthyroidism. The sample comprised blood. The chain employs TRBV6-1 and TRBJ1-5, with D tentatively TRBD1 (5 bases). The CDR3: CASSEQGFNQPQHF. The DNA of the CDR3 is TGTGCCAGCAGTGAACAGGGATTCAATCAGCCCCAGCATTTT.